This is a list of T cell receptor beta chains from one sample in a study of T cell responses to AZD1222 COVID-19 vaccine. Repertoires were generated with immunoSEQ multiplex PCR, while TCRdb's copy carries only in-frame clones and drops some. The profile shows roughly 100,000 clones, 88% of them singletons. This sample comprised peripheral blood, obtained on day 0 of AZD1222 vaccination. Receptors originate from an adult in good health. Both conserved end residues are trimmed from each CDR3. Each record gives: J gene, V gene, CDR3 protein.

TRBJ1-2 | TRBV28 | ASAKTGARPYGYT
TRBJ2-1 | TRBV5-1 | ASSLGGTGRGSSYNEQF
TRBJ2-7 | TRBV2 | ASRDDGSYEQY
TRBJ2-3 | TRBV11-2 | APRRTSGRAGDTQY
TRBJ1-5 | TRBV2 | ASSEGLSYSNQPQH
TRBJ2-7 | TRBV12-3/TRBV12-4 | ASTSVTYEQY
TRBJ2-7 | TRBV15 | ATSRDRTLGYEQY
TRBJ1-2 | TRBV12-3/TRBV12-4 | ASSLAGDYGYT
TRBJ2-7 | TRBV27 | ASSLSSVYEQY
TRBJ2-1 | TRBV7-2 | ASSETSGHYNEQF
TRBJ2-2 | TRBV6-2/TRBV6-3 | ASSWLGQTNTGELF
TRBJ2-1 | TRBV7-2 | ASSWDITSYNEQF
TRBJ1-3 | TRBV7-2 | ASRFGQQSSGNTIY
TRBJ2-5 | TRBV10-3 | AISLTGGETQY
TRBJ1-4 | TRBV7-2 | ASSLAGGTGGEKLF
TRBJ1-6 | TRBV27 | AKIPGKNSPLH
TRBJ1-6 | TRBV18 | ASSPNRAYNSPLH
TRBJ2-5 | TRBV19 | ASSINPNQETQY
TRBJ1-4 | TRBV5-5 | ASSPFFTGSITNEKLF
TRBJ2-3 | TRBV6-1 | ASSADGGLRTDTQY
TRBJ2-3 | TRBV14 | ASSQVPAFTDTQY
TRBJ1-6 | TRBV6-4 | ASSTAYNSPLH
TRBJ2-7 | TRBV6-5 | ASSLNPIGSEQY
TRBJ1-2 | TRBV18 | ASSPGSQGYGYT
TRBJ1-6 | TRBV2 | ASSDLSYNSPLH
TRBJ1-2 | TRBV7-9 | ASSRALGGYGYT
TRBJ2-1 | TRBV9 | ASSALAGSYNEQF